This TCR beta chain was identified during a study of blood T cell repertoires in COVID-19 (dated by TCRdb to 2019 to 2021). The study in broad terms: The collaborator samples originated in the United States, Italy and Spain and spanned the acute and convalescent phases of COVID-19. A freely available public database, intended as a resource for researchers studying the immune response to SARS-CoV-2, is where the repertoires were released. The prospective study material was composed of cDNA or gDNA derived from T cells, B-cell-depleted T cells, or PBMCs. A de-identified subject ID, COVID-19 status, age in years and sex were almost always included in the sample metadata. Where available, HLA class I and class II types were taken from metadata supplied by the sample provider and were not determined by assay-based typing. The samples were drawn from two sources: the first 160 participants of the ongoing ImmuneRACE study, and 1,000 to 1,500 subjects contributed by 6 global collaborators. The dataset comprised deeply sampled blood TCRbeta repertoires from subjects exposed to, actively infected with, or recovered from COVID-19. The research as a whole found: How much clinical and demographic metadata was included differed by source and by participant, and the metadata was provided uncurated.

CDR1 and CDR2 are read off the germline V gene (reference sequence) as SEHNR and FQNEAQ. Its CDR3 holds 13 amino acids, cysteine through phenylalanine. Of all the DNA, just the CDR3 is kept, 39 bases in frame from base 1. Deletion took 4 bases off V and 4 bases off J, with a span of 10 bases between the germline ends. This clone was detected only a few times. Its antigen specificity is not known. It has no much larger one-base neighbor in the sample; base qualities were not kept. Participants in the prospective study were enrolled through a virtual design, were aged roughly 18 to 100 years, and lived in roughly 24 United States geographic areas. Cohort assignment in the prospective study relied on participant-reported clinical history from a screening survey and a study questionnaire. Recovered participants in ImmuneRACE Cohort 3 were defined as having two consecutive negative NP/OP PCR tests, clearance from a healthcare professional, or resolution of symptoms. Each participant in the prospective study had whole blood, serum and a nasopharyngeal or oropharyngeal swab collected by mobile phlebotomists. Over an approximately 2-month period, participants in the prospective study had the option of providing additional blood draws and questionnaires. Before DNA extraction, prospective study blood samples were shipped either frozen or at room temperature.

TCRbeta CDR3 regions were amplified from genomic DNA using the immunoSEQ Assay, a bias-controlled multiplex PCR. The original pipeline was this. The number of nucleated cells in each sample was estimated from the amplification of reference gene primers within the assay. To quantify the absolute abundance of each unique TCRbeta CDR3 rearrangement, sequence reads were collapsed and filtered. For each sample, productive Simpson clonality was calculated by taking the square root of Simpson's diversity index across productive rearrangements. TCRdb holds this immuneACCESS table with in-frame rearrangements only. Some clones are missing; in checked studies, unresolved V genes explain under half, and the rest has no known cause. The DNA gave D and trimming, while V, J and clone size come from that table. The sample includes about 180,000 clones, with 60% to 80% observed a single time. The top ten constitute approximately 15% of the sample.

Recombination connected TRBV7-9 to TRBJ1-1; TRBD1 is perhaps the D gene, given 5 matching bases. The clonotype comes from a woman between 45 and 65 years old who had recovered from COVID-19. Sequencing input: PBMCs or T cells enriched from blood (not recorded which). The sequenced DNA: TGTGCCAGCAGCTACGGGGGTGGCACTGAAGCTTTCTTT. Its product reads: CASSYGGGTEAFF. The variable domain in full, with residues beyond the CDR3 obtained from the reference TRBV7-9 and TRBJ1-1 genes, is DTGVSQNPRHKITKRGQNVTFRCDPISEHNRLYWYRQTLGQGPEFLTYFQNEAQLEKSRLLSDRFSAERPKGSFSTLEIQRTEQGDSAMYLCASSYGGGTEAFFGQGTRLTVV.